Listed below are T cell receptor beta chains from one sample, sequenced in a study of blood T cell repertoires in COVID-19. Here immunoSEQ multiplex PCR was the method, and the copy in TCRdb shows in-frame clones only, minus some. The sample shows just over 70,000 clones, about 80% of them seen only once. Sequenced input: peripheral blood. The receptor source for this set is a man aged 70-80 years who had recovered from COVID-19. Each CDR3 is given with its conserved first and last residue. D genes are given only for firm matches. Expanded clones get a size class; other rows say once, few or many, or leave the size out.

v_gene: TRBV3-1/TRBV3-2; abundance: .; d_gene: .; j_gene: TRBJ2-1; CDR3nt: TGTGCCAGCAGCCAAGACCGGGATGAGCAGTTCTTC; CDR3aa: CASSQDRDEQFF
v_gene: TRBV6-5; abundance: .; d_gene: TRBD2; j_gene: TRBJ2-2; CDR3nt: TGTGCCAGCAGTTACCGGAGCGGGGGGCCCGCCGGGGAGCTGTTTTTT; CDR3aa: CASSYRSGGPAGELFF
v_gene: TRBV6-2/TRBV6-3; abundance: .; d_gene: TRBD1; j_gene: TRBJ1-2; CDR3nt: TGTGCCAGCAGCATAGTCCCGGGACAGGGGGCATTTGGCTACACCTTC; CDR3aa: CASSIVPGQGAFGYTF
v_gene: TRBV30; abundance: .; d_gene: .; j_gene: TRBJ1-5; CDR3nt: TGTGCCTGGAGTGAGGGGAGGTATCAGCCCCAGCATTTT; CDR3aa: CAWSEGRYQPQHF
v_gene: TRBV28; abundance: .; d_gene: .; j_gene: TRBJ1-4; CDR3nt: TGTGCCAGCAGTTCCTCCCGATCAGGGGAAGGTGAAAAACTGTTTTTT; CDR3aa: CASSSSRSGEGEKLFF
v_gene: TRBV19; abundance: .; d_gene: TRBD1; j_gene: TRBJ1-4; CDR3nt: TGTGCCAGTAGTGCAAGGGACAGGGTAAATGAAAAACTGTTTTTT; CDR3aa: CASSARDRVNEKLFF
v_gene: TRBV7-2; abundance: .; d_gene: TRBD1; j_gene: TRBJ2-7; CDR3nt: TGTGCCAGCAGCTTAGCCGGACAGGGGAGCAAGTACGAGCAGTACTTC; CDR3aa: CASSLAGQGSKYEQYF
v_gene: TRBV3-1/TRBV3-2; abundance: .; d_gene: .; j_gene: TRBJ1-1; CDR3nt: TGTGCCAGCAGCCAAAGGGCGGGTGGAGGCATGAACACTGAAGCTTTCTTT; CDR3aa: CASSQRAGGGMNTEAFF
v_gene: TRBV7-6; abundance: .; d_gene: .; j_gene: TRBJ2-1; CDR3nt: TGTGCCAGCAGCCCTCAGGGGGGCTTTTACAATGAGCAGTTCTTC; CDR3aa: CASSPQGGFYNEQFF
v_gene: TRBV3-1/TRBV3-2; abundance: many; d_gene: TRBD2; j_gene: TRBJ2-5; CDR3nt: TGTGCCAGCAGCCAAGATTTCCGCGGGGGGGCCCGTGAGACCCAGTACTTC; CDR3aa: CASSQDFRGGARETQYF
v_gene: TRBV30; abundance: .; d_gene: .; j_gene: TRBJ1-3; CDR3nt: TGTGCCTGGAGCCTAGGGGCTGGAAACACCATATATTTT; CDR3aa: CAWSLGAGNTIYF
v_gene: TRBV7-2; abundance: few; d_gene: .; j_gene: TRBJ1-3; CDR3nt: TGTGCCAGCAGCTTAGAGGTTACGGGTATGGCTTCTGGAAACACCATATATTTT; CDR3aa: CASSLEVTGMASGNTIYF
v_gene: TRBV2; abundance: .; d_gene: .; j_gene: TRBJ1-5; CDR3nt: TGTGCCAGCAAAACCAGCGCACGAAGCAATCAGCCCCAGCATTTT; CDR3aa: CASKTSARSNQPQHF
v_gene: TRBV18; abundance: few; d_gene: TRBD1; j_gene: TRBJ1-2; CDR3nt: TGTGCCAGCTCACCGGAGGACCTGGGACAGGGGTACTATGGCTACACCTTC; CDR3aa: CASSPEDLGQGYYGYTF
v_gene: TRBV19; abundance: few; d_gene: .; j_gene: TRBJ1-5; CDR3nt: TGTGCCAGTAGTCGGGCAGGGGCAGATCAGCCCCAGCATTTT; CDR3aa: CASSRAGADQPQHF
v_gene: TRBV27; abundance: few; d_gene: .; j_gene: TRBJ1-5; CDR3nt: TGTGCCAGCAGTTTATCCAATAATCAGCCCCAGCATTTT; CDR3aa: CASSLSNNQPQHF
v_gene: TRBV5-1; abundance: .; d_gene: TRBD1; j_gene: TRBJ1-1; CDR3nt: TGCGCCAGCAGCACGCAACAGAGGGACAGGGCTACTGAAGCTTTCTTT; CDR3aa: CASSTQQRDRATEAFF
v_gene: TRBV6-5; abundance: .; d_gene: TRBD1; j_gene: TRBJ2-5; CDR3nt: TGTGCCAGCAGTCCGACAGGGGAAGAGACCCAGTACTTC; CDR3aa: CASSPTGEETQYF
v_gene: TRBV4-2; abundance: .; d_gene: .; j_gene: TRBJ2-7; CDR3nt: TGTGCCAGCAGCCAAGAGCTAGAGAGCGAGCAGTACTTC; CDR3aa: CASSQELESEQYF
v_gene: TRBV19; abundance: .; d_gene: TRBD1; j_gene: TRBJ1-1; CDR3nt: TGTGCCAGTACAACAGGGACAGGTGCGAACACTGAAGCTTTCTTT; CDR3aa: CASTTGTGANTEAFF
v_gene: TRBV19; abundance: .; d_gene: TRBD1; j_gene: TRBJ1-5; CDR3nt: TGTGCCAGTAGTCTTCTGGGACAGACTTTGAGGCAGCCCCAGCATTTT; CDR3aa: CASSLLGQTLRQPQHF
v_gene: TRBV7-9; abundance: .; d_gene: .; j_gene: TRBJ1-1; CDR3nt: TGTGCCAGCAGCTTAGCCACAGGGTTTGGCACTGAAGCTTTCTTT; CDR3aa: CASSLATGFGTEAFF
v_gene: TRBV30; abundance: few; d_gene: TRBD1; j_gene: TRBJ2-7; CDR3nt: TGTGCCTGGGTCAATACAGGGGGAATAGGAGGCGAGCAGTACTTC; CDR3aa: CAWVNTGGIGGEQYF
v_gene: TRBV11-3; abundance: few; d_gene: TRBD1; j_gene: TRBJ2-7; CDR3nt: TGTGCCAGCAGCTTAGGGCTCCACAGGGGGTGGGCGTCCTACGAGCAGTACTTC; CDR3aa: CASSLGLHRGWASYEQYF
v_gene: TRBV7-6; abundance: .; d_gene: TRBD1; j_gene: TRBJ2-1; CDR3nt: TGTGCCAGCAGCTCGTCCGGGACAGGGGAATGGTACAATGAGCAGTTCTTC; CDR3aa: CASSSSGTGEWYNEQFF
v_gene: TRBV6-2/TRBV6-3; abundance: .; d_gene: .; j_gene: TRBJ1-4; CDR3nt: TGTGCCAGCAGTTTTACCAGGGGTGAAAAACTGTTTTTT; CDR3aa: CASSFTRGEKLFF
v_gene: TRBV5-3; abundance: .; d_gene: .; j_gene: TRBJ1-2; CDR3nt: TGTGCCAGAAGCCCCCCCCCGCAGATTATGGGCACGGGCTACACCTTC; CDR3aa: CARSPPPQIMGTGYTF
v_gene: TRBV5-1; abundance: .; d_gene: TRBD1; j_gene: TRBJ1-4; CDR3nt: TGCGCCAGCCGGGCGACAGGGAAAAATGAAAAACTGTTTTTT; CDR3aa: CASRATGKNEKLFF
v_gene: TRBV6-5; abundance: .; d_gene: .; j_gene: TRBJ1-6; CDR3nt: TGTGCCAGCAGGGCCGGGGAAGAGAGTTCACCCCTCCACTTT; CDR3aa: CASRAGEESSPLHF
v_gene: TRBV6-5; abundance: once; d_gene: TRBD2; j_gene: TRBJ2-5; CDR3nt: TGTGCCAGCAGGGCGAGCGGGGGACTACAAGAGACCCAGTACTTC; CDR3aa: CASRASGGLQETQYF
v_gene: TRBV7-9; abundance: .; d_gene: .; j_gene: TRBJ2-7; CDR3nt: TGTGCCAGCAGCTTAGGTGGGGGGTACGAGCAGTACTTC; CDR3aa: CASSLGGGYEQYF
v_gene: TRBV7-2; abundance: .; d_gene: TRBD2; j_gene: TRBJ2-3; CDR3nt: TGTGCCAGCAGCTTAGGACTAGCGGGTTCCACAGATACGCAGTATTTT; CDR3aa: CASSLGLAGSTDTQYF
v_gene: TRBV2; abundance: .; d_gene: .; j_gene: TRBJ2-2; CDR3nt: TGTGCCAGCAGTTTAGAGGGGGTTGGGGAGCTGTTTTTT; CDR3aa: CASSLEGVGELFF
v_gene: TRBV6-6; abundance: once; d_gene: .; j_gene: TRBJ2-7; CDR3nt: TGTGCCAGCAGTTACTCTAGAGGACAGGAGCAGTACTTC; CDR3aa: CASSYSRGQEQYF
v_gene: TRBV4-1; abundance: .; d_gene: .; j_gene: TRBJ1-1; CDR3nt: TGCGCCAGCAGCCAAGGATTGATAAGGGGGTTTACTGAAGCTTTCTTT; CDR3aa: CASSQGLIRGFTEAFF
v_gene: TRBV5-1; abundance: .; d_gene: .; j_gene: TRBJ2-2; CDR3nt: TGCGCCAGCAGCTCGGCAGGGACCGGGGAGCTGTTTTTT; CDR3aa: CASSSAGTGELFF
v_gene: TRBV28; abundance: .; d_gene: TRBD1; j_gene: TRBJ2-7; CDR3nt: TGTGCCAGCAGTCCGGTGGGACAGTCCTCCTACGAGCAGTACTTC; CDR3aa: CASSPVGQSSYEQYF
v_gene: TRBV28; abundance: once; d_gene: .; j_gene: TRBJ1-1; CDR3nt: TGTGCCAGCAGTTTATTCGGCACAGGGCGGGTGAACACTGAAGCTTTCTTT; CDR3aa: CASSLFGTGRVNTEAFF
v_gene: TRBV6-6; abundance: few; d_gene: TRBD1; j_gene: TRBJ2-2; CDR3nt: TGTGCCAGCAGCCGACAGGGTGGCGGGGAGCTGTTTTTT; CDR3aa: CASSRQGGGELFF
v_gene: TRBV28; abundance: .; d_gene: .; j_gene: TRBJ1-5; CDR3nt: TGTGCCAGCCGATATCTGAAGGGAGGCCAGCCCCAGCATTTT; CDR3aa: CASRYLKGGQPQHF
v_gene: TRBV7-8; abundance: .; d_gene: .; j_gene: TRBJ2-1; CDR3nt: TGTGCCAGCAGCTTAGTACCAGGGTCCGATGAGCAGTTCTTC; CDR3aa: CASSLVPGSDEQFF
v_gene: TRBV6-5; abundance: .; d_gene: TRBD2; j_gene: TRBJ2-1; CDR3nt: TGTGCCAGCACTCCGGGGCTAGCGGGATACAATGAGCAGTTCTTC; CDR3aa: CASTPGLAGYNEQFF
v_gene: TRBV2; abundance: .; d_gene: .; j_gene: TRBJ2-7; CDR3nt: TGTGCCAGTGGAGGCAGTATATACGAGCAGTACTTC; CDR3aa: CASGGSIYEQYF
v_gene: TRBV28; abundance: .; d_gene: TRBD1; j_gene: TRBJ1-4; CDR3nt: TGTGCCAGCAGTTTGCGGACAGGGACGTCTTTCTATGAAAAACTGTTTTTT; CDR3aa: CASSLRTGTSFYEKLFF
v_gene: TRBV7-9; abundance: .; d_gene: TRBD1; j_gene: TRBJ2-7; CDR3nt: TGTGCCAGCAGCTTAGAAGTGACAGGGGCTATCGAGCAGTACTTC; CDR3aa: CASSLEVTGAIEQYF
v_gene: TRBV6-5; abundance: .; d_gene: .; j_gene: TRBJ2-2; CDR3nt: TGTGCCAGCAGTTACCTACTGAACACCGGGGAGCTGTTTTTT; CDR3aa: CASSYLLNTGELFF
v_gene: TRBV7-2; abundance: .; d_gene: TRBD2; j_gene: TRBJ2-5; CDR3nt: TGTGCCAGCAGCTTAGCGGGTTCTAGCGGACAAGAGACCCAGTACTTC; CDR3aa: CASSLAGSSGQETQYF
v_gene: TRBV15; abundance: .; d_gene: .; j_gene: TRBJ2-6; CDR3nt: TGTGCCACCAGCAGAGCAGGGGCTGGGGCCAACGTCCTGACTTTC; CDR3aa: CATSRAGAGANVLTF
v_gene: TRBV27; abundance: .; d_gene: .; j_gene: TRBJ1-5; CDR3nt: TGTGCCAGCAGCTCGTACTCCTCGGGATCTCAGCCCCAGCATTTT; CDR3aa: CASSSYSSGSQPQHF
v_gene: TRBV30; abundance: .; d_gene: .; j_gene: TRBJ1-1; CDR3nt: TGTGCCTGGAGTGTAGCGGGAAACACTGAAGCTTTCTTT; CDR3aa: CAWSVAGNTEAFF
v_gene: TRBV5-1; abundance: .; d_gene: TRBD1; j_gene: TRBJ1-2; CDR3nt: TGCGCCAGCAGCTTGGTGCAGGGGGCTGAACGAGGCTACACCTTC; CDR3aa: CASSLVQGAERGYTF
v_gene: TRBV4-2; abundance: .; d_gene: TRBD1; j_gene: TRBJ1-4; CDR3nt: TGTGCCAGCAGCCATACCGGGACAGGGGATGAAAAACTGTTTTTT; CDR3aa: CASSHTGTGDEKLFF
v_gene: TRBV13; abundance: once; d_gene: TRBD1; j_gene: TRBJ1-1; CDR3nt: TGTGCCAGCAGCTCACAGGGGGAATCGGGTCTGAACACTGAAGCTTTCTTT; CDR3aa: CASSSQGESGLNTEAFF
v_gene: TRBV5-6; abundance: .; d_gene: TRBD1; j_gene: TRBJ1-4; CDR3nt: TGTGCCAGCAGCCCAGGGGGAGTCGAAGAAAAACTGTTTTTT; CDR3aa: CASSPGGVEEKLFF
v_gene: TRBV5-1; abundance: .; d_gene: TRBD1; j_gene: TRBJ2-2; CDR3nt: TGCGCCAGCAGCGAGGGGGCGACGGAGACCGGGGAGCTGTTTTTT; CDR3aa: CASSEGATETGELFF
v_gene: TRBV19; abundance: once; d_gene: .; j_gene: TRBJ1-2; CDR3nt: TGTGCCAGTCGGGGGGGCCTGTATGGCTACACCTTC; CDR3aa: CASRGGLYGYTF
v_gene: TRBV11-2; abundance: few; d_gene: .; j_gene: TRBJ2-7; CDR3nt: TGTGCCAGCAGTCCCGGGACTCACTCCTACGAGCAGTACTTC; CDR3aa: CASSPGTHSYEQYF
v_gene: TRBV28; abundance: once; d_gene: .; j_gene: TRBJ2-1; CDR3nt: TGTGCCAGCAGTTCCCAGGGGTACAATGAGCAGTTCTTC; CDR3aa: CASSSQGYNEQFF
v_gene: TRBV7-2; abundance: few; d_gene: .; j_gene: TRBJ1-5; CDR3nt: TGTGCCAGCAGCGCCACAGGGACGGGCAATCAGCCCCAGCATTTT; CDR3aa: CASSATGTGNQPQHF
v_gene: TRBV4-3; abundance: many; d_gene: TRBD1; j_gene: TRBJ2-5; CDR3nt: TGCGCCAGCAGCCAAGGCCGGGACAGGGGGAAAGAGACCCAGTACTTC; CDR3aa: CASSQGRDRGKETQYF